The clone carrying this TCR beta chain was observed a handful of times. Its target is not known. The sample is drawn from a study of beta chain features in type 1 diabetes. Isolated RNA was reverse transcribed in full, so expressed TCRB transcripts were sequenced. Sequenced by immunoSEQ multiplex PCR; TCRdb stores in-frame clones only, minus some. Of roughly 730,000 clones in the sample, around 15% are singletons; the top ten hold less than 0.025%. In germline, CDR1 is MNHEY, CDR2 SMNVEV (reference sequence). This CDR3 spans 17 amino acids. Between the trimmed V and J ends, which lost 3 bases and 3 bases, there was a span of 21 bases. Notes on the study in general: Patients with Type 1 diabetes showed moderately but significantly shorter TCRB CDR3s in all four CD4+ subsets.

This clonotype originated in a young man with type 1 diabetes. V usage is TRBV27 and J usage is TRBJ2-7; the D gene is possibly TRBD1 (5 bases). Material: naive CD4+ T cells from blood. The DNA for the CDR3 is TGTGCCAGCAGTTTTCGGAAGGGGCCCCTTCCCCACTACGAGCAGTACTTC. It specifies CASSFRKGPLPHYEQYF.